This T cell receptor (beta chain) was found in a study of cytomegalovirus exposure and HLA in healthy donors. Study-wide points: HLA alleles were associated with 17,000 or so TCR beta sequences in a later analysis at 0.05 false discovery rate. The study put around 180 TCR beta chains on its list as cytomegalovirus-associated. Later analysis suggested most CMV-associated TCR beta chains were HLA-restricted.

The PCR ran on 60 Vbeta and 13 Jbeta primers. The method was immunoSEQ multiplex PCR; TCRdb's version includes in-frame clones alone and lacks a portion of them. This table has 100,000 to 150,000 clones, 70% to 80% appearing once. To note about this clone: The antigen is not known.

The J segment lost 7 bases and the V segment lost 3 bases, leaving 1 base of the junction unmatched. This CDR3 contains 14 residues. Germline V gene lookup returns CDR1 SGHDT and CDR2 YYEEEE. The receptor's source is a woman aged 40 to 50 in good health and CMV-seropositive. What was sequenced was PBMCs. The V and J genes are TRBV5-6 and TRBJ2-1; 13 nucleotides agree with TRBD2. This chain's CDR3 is CASSWTSGSNEQFF. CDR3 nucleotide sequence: TGTGCCAGCAGCTGGACTAGCGGGAGTAATGAGCAGTTCTTC.